This T cell receptor beta chain is from a study of early T cells in non-severe SARS-CoV-2 infection listed by TCRdb under 2021. Study-level background: Because TCR sequencing was done on bulk RNA from unsorted whole blood, the alpha and beta chains could not be paired.

Library generation was performed with 5' RACE. Sequencing used a NextSeq 500. To correct for sequencing error and PCR bias, the TCR library protocol tagged individual cDNA molecules with unique molecular identifiers. Both TCR alpha and beta chains were sequenced, and tight co-correlation was observed between alpha and beta sequence abundances in each sample. In the paper's pipeline: V gene, J gene and CDR3 annotation of TCR sequences was performed with Decombinator V4. Expanded TCRs were defined as changing significantly between any two time points under a Poisson model with p below 0.0001. TCR abundances were normalised to the total number of TCRs sequenced per sample and were expressed as counts per million. VDJdb, accessed 1 November 2021, was searched for CMV, EBV and SARS-CoV-2 annotated TCRs, with TCRs annotated for multiple antigens excluded. The raw public data were reprocessed by TCRdb itself: fastp quality trimming at Q25, MiXCR clonotype calling, in-frame beta chains only. CDR3 protein sequences are deduplicated, and each keeps its most common genes and DNA. The V and J calls were determined by TCRdb, not by the authors. For this sample the table gives around 67,000 distinct CDR3 sequences, of which about 12% were detected only once. Together, the top ten hold roughly 6.1% of the sample.

At least ten counts were recorded for this clonotype. Its antigen has not been determined. There are no base qualities to consult, and no much larger clone falls within one base. The paper's findings and limits, for the study overall: VDJdb matching was skewed toward anti-spike CD8 responses, so virus-specific expansions were likely underestimated and private and CD4 specificities were missed.

Set within a cohort of healthcare workers in London, UK, this nested case-control study involved weekly PCR testing of nasopharyngeal swabs along with blood sampling. Healthcare workers were enrolled in the week of the UK lockdown, from 23 to 31 March 2020, and were followed every week for up to roughly 15 weeks. The clonotype comes from an adult who was a healthcare worker with PCR-confirmed SARS-CoV-2 infection or an uninfected control (not recorded which). Sequencing input: whole blood.

The DNA sequence is as follows: TGTGCCATCAGAGGGGCTAGCGGGGGTAACAATGAGCAGTTCTTC. The translation is CAIRGASGGNNEQFF. The V gene is TRBV10-3 and the J gene is TRBJ2-1; TRBD2 aligns with 10 central bases. CDR3 length: 15 amino acids, cysteine to phenylalanine. Left in the record is the CDR3 DNA by itself, 45 bases read in frame from the first base. V is pruned by 6 bases and J by 5 bases, leaving 7 bases of the junction without a gene match. CDR1 and CDR2 (ENHRY, SYGVKD) derive from the germline V gene.